Presented here are 11 T cell receptor beta chains from one specimen sequenced in a study of OX40 agonist ivuxolimab in advanced cancers. TCRdb's table, derived via immunoSEQ multiplex PCR, lists solely in-frame clones and lacks some. The sample carries 40,000 to 45,000 clones, about 86% recorded once. Sequenced here: CD4+ or CD8+ T cells sorted from blood, sampled in a trial of the OX40 agonist ivuxolimab. These receptors all stem from an adult with an advanced solid tumor such as melanoma, head and neck, liver or kidney cancer.

V gene TRBV10-3 combines with J gene TRBJ2-5; D is unresolved. The J call is in doubt because the DNA end fits TRBJ2-7 better. The CDR3 is 12 residues long. The germline CDR1 and CDR2 sequences are ENHRY and SYGVKD. CDR3 in amino acids: CAISEGAYEQYF. The CDR3 DNA reads TGTGCCATCAGTGAGGGGGCCTACGAGCAGTACTTC.

This sequence joins TRBV9 and TRBJ1-5; D remains ambiguous. Trimming took off 0 bases at V and 0 bases at J, with 4 bases between the two ends. The CDR3 is made up of 14 amino acids. CDR1 is SGDLS, CDR2 YYNGEE, per germline. The CDR3 spells CASSVGDSNQPQHF. The CDR3 nucleotides are TGTGCCAGCAGCGTAGGGGATAGCAATCAGCCCCAGCATTTT. The variable domain in full, with the rest retrieved from reference TRBV9 and TRBJ1-5, is DSGVTQTPKHLITATGQRVTLRCSPRSGDLSVYWYQQSLDQGLQFLIQYYNGEERAKGNILERFSAQQFPDLHSELNLSSLELGDSALYFCASSVGDSNQPQHFGDGTRLSIL.

The J gene is TRBJ2-3, the V gene TRBV11-2, with 9 bases aligning to TRBD2. Germline lookup yields CDR1 SGHAT and CDR2 FQNNGV. The junction had 12 bases not matched to a gene; V was cut back by 5 bases and J by 6 bases. CDR3 length: 16 residues. CDR3 nucleotides: TGTGCCAGCAGCATCCTACAGCGGGGGGTAATGGATACGCAGTATTTT. Its translation: CASSILQRGVMDTQYF.

This clone was seen only a few times. The chain couples TRBV13 to TRBJ1-1; D gene unclear. This CDR3 has 14 residues. The V gene's germline CDR1 is PRHDT and CDR2 FYEKMQ (reference sequence). V lost 5 bases, J lost 0 bases, and 10 bases lay in between. The CDR3 is CASSTVGVNTEAFF. The CDR3 DNA follows: TGTGCCAGCAGCACAGTTGGGGTGAACACTGAAGCTTTCTTT.

This rearrangement joins TRBV6-5 to TRBJ1-5; no reliable D call. Trimming took 2 bases from V and 6 from J, leaving 11 bases between them. The germline gives CDR1 MNHEY, CDR2 SVGAGI. The CDR3 runs to 14 residues. The CDR3 protein is CASSYGSRGQPQHF. The CDR3 region has the DNA TGTGCCAGCAGTTACGGGAGTCGGGGTCAGCCCCAGCATTTT.

This sequence joins TRBV6-5 and TRBJ2-3; a possible D gene is TRBD2 (6 bases). Trimming removed 2 bases from V and 6 bases from J, with 12 bases in between. The CDR3 runs 14 residues. The germline gives CDR1 MNHEY, CDR2 SVGAGI. The CDR3 is CASSYGGPRDTQYF. In DNA, the CDR3 is TGTGCCAGCAGTTACGGAGGGCCCCGGGATACGCAGTATTTT.

The chain links TRBV7-6 to TRBJ1-1, with 8 positions matching TRBD1. Trimming at V came to 4 bases and at J to 4 bases, leaving 5 bases not matched to a gene. The CDR3 totals 14 residues. The germline V gene encodes CDR1 SGHVS and CDR2 FNYEAQ. The CDR3 region is CASSSGQGFTEAFF. The CDR3 DNA sequence: TGTGCCAGCAGCTCCGGACAGGGCTTCACTGAAGCTTTCTTT.

This rearrangement joins TRBV15 to TRBJ1-5, with D possibly matching TRBD1 (5 bases). Germline V gene data show CDR1 as LNHNV and CDR2 as YYDKDF (reference sequence). The V end was cut by 0 bases, the J end by 3 bases, with 15 bases between. The CDR3 totals 17 residues. CDR3 nucleotide sequence: TGTGCCACCAGCAGAGATCGGAGGGCAGGGACCAATCAGCCCCAGCATTTT. This encodes CATSRDRRAGTNQPQHF.

CDR3 nucleotides: TGTGCCAGCAGCTTGTCGGTTTACAATGAGCAGTTCTTC. Protein sequence: CASSLSVYNEQFF. This chain joins TRBV5-5 and TRBJ2-1, with D unclear. The CDR3 totals 13 residues. Trimming stripped 1 base from V and 4 bases from J, with 6 bases between. CDR1 is SGHKS and CDR2 is YYEKEE in the germline V gene (reference sequence).

This clone was seen just once. This CDR3 reads CASSLARYGGGDEQFF. CDR3 in DNA: TGTGCCAGCAGCTTAGCGAGGTACGGAGGGGGAGATGAGCAGTTCTTC. The V gene is TRBV7-9, the J gene TRBJ2-1; D possibly uses TRBD1 or TRBD2 (6 bases each). The CDR3 consists of 16 residues. CDR1 is SEHNR, CDR2 FQNEAQ, per germline (reference sequence). Trimming stripped 0 bases from V and 8 bases from J, with 17 bases between.

V gene TRBV4-1 combines with J gene TRBJ2-7; 7 bases are a match to TRBD1. Trimming removed 2 bases from V and 1 base from J; junction bases left unmatched: 2. CDR1 and CDR2 (germline): MGHRA, YSYEKL. The CDR3 is 14 amino acids. The CDR3 loop is CASSQKTGSYEQYF. CDR3 DNA sequence: TGCGCCAGCAGCCAAAAGACAGGGTCCTACGAGCAGTACTTC.